The 2 T cell receptor beta chains in this list originate from one sample, sequenced in a study of shared clonotypes between healthy human individuals. The data were produced by immunoSEQ multiplex PCR, yet TCRdb's version contains in-frame clones alone and is incomplete. The sample has under 2.5 million clones; roughly 90% are singletons. The specimen sequenced was naive CD4+ T cells from PBMCs. Subset reported: CD45RA+ positively selected. The receptor set was obtained from a man aged 18 to 29 in good health. Some clones in this sample may be carry-over from other donors' samples.

For this clone: The sample carries other DNA sequences with the same CDR3. V is TRBV5-1 and J is TRBJ2-3, with D tentatively TRBD1 (6 bases). With 1 base removed from V and 6 bases from J, the gap between germline ends came to 6 bases. The CDR3 contains 12 residues. Germline V CDR1 and CDR2: SGHRS, YFSETQ. This CDR3 is CASSLTGDTQYF. The DNA of the CDR3 is TGCGCCAGCAGCTTGACAGGGGATACGCAGTATTTT.

This clone occurred a few times. The V call is TRBV18, the J call TRBJ1-4; D not certain. Trimming removed 4 bases from V and 8 bases from J, with 17 bases in between. The CDR3 length is 15 residues. Germline loops: CDR1 KGHSH, CDR2 LQKENI. DNA of the CDR3: TGTGCCAGCTCACTCGGCCCTCCTAGAGAGGAAAAACTGTTTTTT. It encodes CASSLGPPREEKLFF.